One sample yielded the 19 T cell receptor beta chains listed below, sequenced in a study of control samples from healthy donors and cancer patients. The table came from immunoSEQ multiplex PCR; TCRdb's copy has only in-frame clones and leaves some out. The profile shows tens of thousands of clones, about 90% of them singletons. Sequences were obtained from blood. The receptors come from a woman in her forties or fifties in good health.

The V call is TRBV12-3 or TRBV12-4, the J call TRBJ2-7, with D unclear. Trimming took off 6 bases at V and 8 bases at J, with 14 bases between the two ends. This CDR3 is 12 amino acids long. DNA of the CDR3: TGTGCCAGCAGAGGCCTACGGTTAAAGCAGTACTTC. It encodes CASRGLRLKQYF.

The chain combines TRBV10-3 with TRBJ2-5, with 12 bases lining up with TRBD1. The ends lost 8 bases at V and 4 bases at J; junction bases unmatched: 17. This CDR3 is built from 18 residues. Germline lookup yields CDR1 ENHRY and CDR2 SYGVKD. CDR3 amino acids: CAIGTSPGQGAGGETQYF. Written as DNA, the CDR3 is TGTGCCATCGGAACATCTCCGGGACAGGGGGCAGGGGGAGAGACCCAGTACTTC.

This chain joins TRBV5-6 and TRBJ2-7, with 14 bases that match TRBD2. V lost 3 bases to trimming and J lost 3 bases; unmatched junction nucleotides: 8. The CDR3 is 17 residues long. CDR1 is SGHDT and CDR2 is YYEEEE in the germline V gene. The CDR3 DNA is TGTGCCAGCAGCTATACCCCGGGACTAGCGGGAGTCTACGAGCAGTACTTC. Translation: CASSYTPGLAGVYEQYF.

In this sample, this clone turned up a few times. The chain combines TRBV7-9 with TRBJ2-7, with D perhaps matching TRBD1 (6 bases). CDR1 is SEHNR and CDR2 is FQNEAQ in the germline V gene (reference sequence). Trimming cost V 5 bases and J 0 bases, with 17 bases left between them. CDR3 length equals 16 residues. CDR3 coding DNA: TGTGCCAGCAGCCCTAAACAACCGGGACACTCCTACGAGCAGTACTTC. Translated: CASSPKQPGHSYEQYF.

A word on this clone: Other nucleotide sequences from this sample produce the same CDR3. The J gene is TRBJ1-1, the V gene TRBV30; no reliable D call. CDR1 is GTSNPN, CDR2 SVGIG, per germline (reference sequence). The CDR3 is 13 amino acids. Trimming took off 2 bases at V and 0 bases at J, with 7 bases between the two ends. In DNA form, the CDR3 reads TGTGCCTGGAGTTCTTCACTGAACACTGAAGCTTTCTTT. It specifies CAWSSSLNTEAFF.

The CDR3 DNA follows: TGTGCCAGCAACCTAAATCCGAGACAGGGACTTAATTCACCCCTCCACTTT. This gives the protein CASNLNPRQGLNSPLHF. The chain carries TRBV28 and TRBJ1-6; TRBD1 aligns across 7 bases. V shed 7 bases and J 6 bases; nucleotides not matched to a gene: 15. Germline values: CDR1 MDHEN, CDR2 SYDVKM. The CDR3 is 17 residues long.

This chain uses TRBV9 with TRBJ1-1; perhaps TRBD1 as D (5 bases). Trimming removed 2 bases from V and 5 bases from J, with 13 bases in between. From germline, CDR1 is SGDLS and CDR2 YYNGEE. The CDR3 is 14 amino acids. CDR3 nucleotides: TGTGCCAGCAGCGTTGACAGCCTGGGGACTGAAGCTTTCTTT. Amino acids: CASSVDSLGTEAFF.

The chain couples TRBV5-4 to TRBJ2-2; TRBD2 matches 15 bases. This CDR3 has 17 residues. CDR1 SGHNT and CDR2 YYREEE come from the germline V gene (reference sequence). V was clipped by 4 bases and J by 6 bases; unmatched bases: 7. The CDR3 is CASSLGLAGGFAGELFF. In DNA form, the CDR3 reads TGTGCCAGCAGCCTCGGACTAGCGGGAGGGTTCGCCGGGGAGCTGTTTTTT.

The gene calls are TRBV7-3 and TRBJ1-5; unclear D gene. The CDR3 runs to 13 residues. V was cut by 5 bases and J by 4 bases, with 9 bases left in between. CDR1 and CDR2 from the germline V gene are SGHTA and FQGTGA. The DNA of the CDR3 is TGTGCCAGCAGCCCGGGTTATAATCAGCCCCAGCATTTT. Its translation is CASSPGYNQPQHF.

This chain uses TRBV2 with TRBJ2-7, with 9 nucleotides matching TRBD2. The CDR3 length is 15 residues. Germline CDR1 SNHLY, CDR2 FYNNEI. V lost 2 bases to trimming and J lost 2 bases; unmatched junction nucleotides: 4. The CDR3 is CASSERASGTYEQYF. CDR3 nucleotides: TGTGCCAGCAGTGAAAGGGCTAGCGGGACCTACGAGCAGTACTTC.

The rearrangement links TRBV4-2 to TRBJ1-5; no firm D call. Per germline, CDR1 LGHNA and CDR2 YNFKEQ. The ends were cut back, 1 base at V and 2 bases at J, with 9 bases in the middle. There are 15 residues in the CDR3. The CDR3 reads CASSQGADGNQPQHF. The CDR3 DNA follows: TGTGCCAGCAGCCAAGGGGCTGATGGCAATCAGCCCCAGCATTTT.

Details on this clone: This same CDR3 is encoded by further DNA sequences in the sample. The V call is TRBV5-1, the J call TRBJ2-1; either TRBD1 or TRBD2 may fit D (7 bases each). Trimming took 5 bases from V and 4 from J, leaving 13 bases between them. This CDR3 contains 14 residues. CDR1 is SGHRS, CDR2 YFSETQ, per germline. CDR3 amino acids: CASSSGGGYNEQFF. CDR3 in DNA: TGCGCCAGCAGTTCAGGGGGGGGGTACAATGAGCAGTTCTTC.

The rearrangement uses TRBV5-1 and TRBJ2-3; no clear D. V was trimmed by 4 bases and J by 4 bases, leaving 19 bases between them. This CDR3 has 16 amino acids. Looked up from germline, CDR1 is SGHRS and CDR2 is YFSETQ. This chain's CDR3 is CASSAGPHKYSDTQYF. Written as DNA, the CDR3 is TGCGCCAGCAGCGCCGGACCTCACAAATATTCAGATACGCAGTATTTT.

Comment on this clone: At one end the junction does not follow the germline gene, possibly because of a read error. The chain joins TRBV11-2 to TRBJ1-6; D is undetermined. CDR1 and CDR2 (germline): SGHAT, FQNNGV. CDR3 length equals 12 residues. This CDR3 is CASSLDAARVYF. The CDR3 DNA sequence: TGTGCCAGCAGCTTAGATGCAGCGAGGGTCTACTTT.

The DNA for the CDR3 is TGCGCCAGCAGTGAGTCTCTGGCGGGGGTCAATGAGCAGTTCTTC. Its translation: CASSESLAGVNEQFF. The genes are TRBV10-1 and TRBJ2-1, with TRBD2 matching 7 bases. Germline loops: CDR1 WNHNN, CDR2 SYGVQD (reference sequence). This CDR3 has 15 residues. The V segment lost 0 bases and the J segment 6 bases; nucleotides outside the gene matches: 5.

The chain uses TRBV9 and TRBJ2-7; TRBD2 aligns across 16 bases. Germline loops: CDR1 SGDLS, CDR2 YYNGEE. CDR3 length: 17 amino acids. Germline trimming cut 3 bases from V and 7 bases from J; bases unmatched to any gene: 10. CDR3 sequence (DNA): TGTGCCAGCAGCGCCGGGACTAGCGGGAGGGCTGGTGAAGAGCAGTACTTC. Translating gives CASSAGTSGRAGEEQYF.

The rearrangement uses TRBV6-1 and TRBJ2-1; 8 nucleotides match TRBD2. The CDR3 length is 16 residues. Trimming took 2 bases from V and 1 from J; bases not matched to a gene: 4. Germline V gene lookup returns CDR1 MNHNS and CDR2 SASEGT. The CDR3 is CASSETPSGSYNEQFF. Here the CDR3 DNA reads TGTGCCAGCAGTGAAACCCCTAGCGGGTCCTACAATGAGCAGTTCTTC.

This clone was counted between two and nine times. V usage is TRBV5-1 and J usage is TRBJ1-2, with 7 bases identical to TRBD1. The CDR3 has 16 residues. The V and J ends lost 3 bases and 4 bases, in that order; junction bases with no gene match: 12. Germline values: CDR1 SGHRS, CDR2 YFSETQ. The CDR3, as DNA: TGCGCCAGCAGCTCCACGGTAACAGGGGATAGCTATGGCTACACCTTC. It yields the protein CASSSTVTGDSYGYTF.

The V gene is TRBV19, the J gene TRBJ2-7; 7 nucleotides match TRBD1. Germline values: CDR1 LNHDA, CDR2 SQIVND (reference sequence). The CDR3 consists of 15 residues. J lost 5 bases, V lost 1 base, and 8 bases had no gene match. The CDR3 is CASSIGGTVLHEQYF. The CDR3, as DNA: TGTGCCAGTAGTATAGGGGGGACAGTTCTCCACGAGCAGTACTTC. Full variable domain (remainder filled in from reference TRBV19 and TRBJ2-7): DGGITQSPKYLFRKEGQNVTLSCEQNLNHDAMYWYRQDPGQGLRLIYYSQIVNDFQKGDIAEGYSVSREKKESFPLTVTSAQKNPTAFYLCASSIGGTVLHEQYFGPGTRLTVT.